This is a list of T cell receptor beta chains from one sample in a study of identical twins. TCRdb itself ran the 5' RACE reads through MiXCR, one entry per CDR3 protein. This table has 400,000 to 650,000 distinct CDR3 sequences, approximately 22% appearing once. The same data also went into a second study, on T cells expressing NK-cell markers.

The sequencing input was CD4+ T cells sorted from blood. These TCRs come from a woman under 30 in good health. Both conserved end residues are part of each CDR3. The D gene is left open where the match is weak. The size entry is marked missing in some rows and otherwise reads once, few, many or a size class.

clone_size	v_call	cdr3_length	d_call	j_call	cdr3_nt	cdr3_aa
NA	TRBV5-4	13	NA	TRBJ2-7	TGTGCCAGCAGCTTGGACCCCCTTTACGAGCAGTACTTC	CASSLDPLYEQYF
NA	TRBV12-3/TRBV12-4	15	NA	TRBJ2-3	TGTGCCAGCAGTCTCCCCGGGGCTTTCACAGATACGCAGTATTTT	CASSLPGAFTDTQYF
NA	TRBV25-1	13	NA	TRBJ1-3	TGTGCCAGCAGTCGAGTATCAGGAAACACCATATATTTT	CASSRVSGNTIYF
NA	TRBV13	17	NA	TRBJ1-2	TGTGCCAGCAGGGCCTTGAACAATCTTAATCCAGGCGACGGCTACACCTTC	CASRALNNLNPGDGYTF
many	TRBV20-1	13	NA	TRBJ2-4	TGCAGTGCTAGAGACTACTCTGGGAACATTCAGTACTTC	CSARDYSGNIQYF
few	TRBV7-2	14	NA	TRBJ2-7	TGTGCCAGCAGCTTAGCTGTAAGCTCCTACGAGCAGTACTTC	CASSLAVSSYEQYF
few	TRBV20-1	13	NA	TRBJ1-2	TGCAGTGCTAGAGCAGGAGGAAACTATGGCTACACCTTC	CSARAGGNYGYTF
few	TRBV15	14	TRBD2	TRBJ2-1	TGTGCCACTTCTGGAGCGGGAGTTTACAATGAGCAGTTCTTC	CATSGAGVYNEQFF
few	TRBV2	15	TRBD1	TRBJ1-6	TGTGCCAGCAGAATCCAGACAGGGACGAGTTCACCCCTCCACTTT	CASRIQTGTSSPLHF
few	TRBV5-1	13	NA	TRBJ1-2	TGCGCCAGCAGCTTGACGGAACACTATGGCTACACCTTC	CASSLTEHYGYTF
NA	TRBV7-3	12	TRBD2	TRBJ2-5	TGTGCCAGCAGTGGAGCGGGACAGACCCAGTACTTC	CASSGAGQTQYF
few	TRBV12-3/TRBV12-4	16	TRBD1	TRBJ2-4	TGTGCCAGCTCACCCAGGGGGCGTCCAGCCAAAAACATTCAGTACTTC	CASSPRGRPAKNIQYF
NA	TRBV5-6	18	TRBD2	TRBJ2-3	TGTGCCAGCAGCTTCGGACTAGCGGCGTCCTCTAGCACAGATACGCAGTATTTT	CASSFGLAASSSTDTQYF
NA	TRBV20-1	12	TRBD1	TRBJ2-7	TGCAGTGCCGGGACAGGGAGGAACGAGCAGTACTTC	CSAGTGRNEQYF
NA	TRBV5-1	14	NA	TRBJ1-5	TGCGCCAGCAGCACGTCGGGGGGCAATCAGCCCCAGCATTTT	CASSTSGGNQPQHF
few	TRBV4-3	13	NA	TRBJ2-3	TGCGCCAGCAGCCAAGAAGAATACTATACGCAGTATTTT	CASSQEEYYTQYF
few	TRBV9	17	NA	TRBJ2-1	TGTGCCAGCAGCCCTCGAGTTTCGAGGACAGCGCACAATGAGCAGTTCTTC	CASSPRVSRTAHNEQFF
few	TRBV19	16	NA	TRBJ1-5	TGTGCCAGTAGTAAGTTAGAAGGATATAGCAATCAGCCCCAGCATTTT	CASSKLEGYSNQPQHF
NA	TRBV5-5	16	TRBD2	TRBJ2-1	TGTGCCAGCATCCTTGGGACTAGCACCCGATTGTATGAGCAGTTCTTC	CASILGTSTRLYEQFF
NA	TRBV20-1	11	NA	TRBJ2-5	TGCAGTGCAGGACCCCCAGAGACCCAGTACTTC	CSAGPPETQYF
few	TRBV5-1	14	TRBD2	TRBJ2-3	TGCGCCAGCAGCTCCGGACTAGGCTCAGATACGCAGTATTTT	CASSSGLGSDTQYF
few	TRBV20-1	12	NA	TRBJ2-5	TGCAGTGCAGCGGGTAGACGGGAGACCCAGTACTTC	CSAAGRRETQYF
few	TRBV24-1	13	NA	TRBJ2-1	TGTGCCACCAGTGATTTTAGGGGGTATGAGCAGTTCTTC	CATSDFRGYEQFF
NA	TRBV2	14	TRBD2	TRBJ2-3	TGTGCCAGCAGTGAGTCTAGCGGGGGGGATACGCAGTATTTT	CASSESSGGDTQYF
few	TRBV7-2	15	NA	TRBJ1-5	TGTGCCAGCAGCCCCGGGGGGGGGAGCGGACAGCCCCAGCATTTT	CASSPGGGSGQPQHF
few	TRBV5-1	16	TRBD2	TRBJ2-1	TGCGCCAGCAGCTTGTCGGTAGCGGGGGGGGGAAATGAGCAGTTCTTC	CASSLSVAGGGNEQFF
NA	TRBV6-5	16	NA	TRBJ2-1	TGTGCCAGCAGTTACTCTGGGGGGAGCTCCTACAATGAGCAGTTCTTC	CASSYSGGSSYNEQFF
NA	TRBV11-3	14	NA	TRBJ2-1	TGTGCCAGCAGCTTATCAACAGCCAACAATGAGCAGTTCTTC	CASSLSTANNEQFF
NA	TRBV7-9	15	NA	TRBJ2-1	TGTGCCAGCAGCTTATTTACAGGGTTCTACAATGAGCAGTTCTTC	CASSLFTGFYNEQFF
NA	TRBV19	17	TRBD1	TRBJ2-3	TGTGCCAGTAGTCCTTGGGCGGACAGGAGATTGACAGATACGCAGTATTTT	CASSPWADRRLTDTQYF
many	TRBV20-1	12	NA	TRBJ1-5	TGCAGTGCTAGCCAGGGCAATCAGCCCCAGCATTTT	CSASQGNQPQHF
few	TRBV20-1	12	NA	TRBJ1-1	TGCAGTGCACCAGGGCGGAACACTGAAGCTTTCTTT	CSAPGRNTEAFF
few	TRBV20-1	13	TRBD1	TRBJ1-2	TGCAGTGCTAGGACAGGGAGAGGCTATGGCTACACCTTC	CSARTGRGYGYTF
NA	TRBV2	14	NA	TRBJ2-5	TGTGCCAGCAAAAGAGGGGTGAACGTTGAGACCCAGTACTTC	CASKRGVNVETQYF
few	TRBV18	18	TRBD2	TRBJ2-1	TGTGCCAGCTCACAGGACTTAGCGGGAGCAAGGGGGCCCAATGAGCAGTTCTTC	CASSQDLAGARGPNEQFF
few	TRBV9	15	NA	TRBJ2-1	TGTGCCAGCAGCGTAGTCCCTCAGGGCTACAATGAGCAGTTCTTC	CASSVVPQGYNEQFF
NA	TRBV20-1	13	NA	TRBJ2-7	TGCAGTGCTAGGTTGGGAGCGCGCCACGGGCAGTACTTC	CSARLGARHGQYF
NA	TRBV6-1	14	NA	TRBJ1-2	TGTGCCAGCAGTGGAAACAGAGCTAACTATGGCTACACCTTC	CASSGNRANYGYTF
NA	TRBV5-1	18	TRBD2	TRBJ2-3	TGCGCCAGCTCGGGAGGTTCGGTAGCGGGATATAGCACAGATACGCAGTATTTT	CASSGGSVAGYSTDTQYF
NA	TRBV5-1	16	TRBD1	TRBJ2-3	TGCGCCAGCAGCTTGGCGCCTGGGACAGGGTACGATACGCAGTATTTT	CASSLAPGTGYDTQYF
NA	TRBV12-3/TRBV12-4	14	NA	TRBJ1-4	TGTGCCAGCAGTTTTCGGCAGGTCAATGAAAAACTGTTTTTT	CASSFRQVNEKLFF
once	TRBV21-1	18	NA	TRBJ2-1	TGTGCCAGCAGCCCACCTGGTCCGGGACTGCCTTTGTACAATGAGCAGTTCTTC	CASSPPGPGLPLYNEQFF
once	TRBV27	18	TRBD1	TRBJ2-7	TGTGCCAGCAGTTTTTTGGAGGGGCTTACAGGGGGCGGGAACGAGCAGTACTTC	CASSFLEGLTGGGNEQYF
NA	TRBV9	13	NA	TRBJ1-2	TGTGCCAGCAGCGTAGATTTGAACTATGGCTACACCTTC	CASSVDLNYGYTF
NA	TRBV27	15	TRBD2	TRBJ2-1	TGTGCCAGCATCCTGTTAGCGGGAGGGAGAAATGAGCAGTTCTTC	CASILLAGGRNEQFF